This TCR beta chain was identified during a study of beta chain features in type 1 diabetes. Findings and limits, study-wide: Significant though moderate, a shortening of TCRB CDR3s appeared in all four CD4+ subsets of Type 1 diabetes patients.

As for this clone: Its target is not known.

Isolated RNA was reverse transcribed in full, so expressed TCRB transcripts were sequenced. TCRdb's copy holds only in-frame clones and misses some; the assay was immunoSEQ multiplex PCR. The repertoire has nearly 700,000 clones, under 15% of them found once; the top ten carry 0.02% to 0.025%. The source of this sequence is a man aged 18 to 29 with type 1 diabetes. Sequenced input: naive CD4+ T cells from blood.

CDR3 DNA sequence: TGTGCCTGGAGTGTGTATAGCCTGAACACTGAAGCTTTCTTT. It is translated as CAWSVYSLNTEAFF. The V gene is TRBV30, the J gene TRBJ1-1; no firm D call. The CDR3 runs to 14 residues. Trimming left V 0 bases short and J 0 bases short, with 8 bases between. Germline V gene data show CDR1 as GTSNPN and CDR2 as SVGIG (reference sequence).